The source of this T cell receptor beta chain is a study of shared clonotypes between healthy human individuals. Study summary: Donors were a couple of women and a few men aged 18 to 49. Study-level results: Only blood samples were collected, and tissue repertoires likely differ.

An assay was performed, and its level was deep. TCRdb keeps only in-frame clones here, not all; method: immunoSEQ multiplex PCR. The data show 2 million to 2.5 million clones, 85% to 95% seen once. Details on this clone: The antigen is not known.

Germline V gene sequence: CDR1 SEHNR, CDR2 FQNEAQ (reference sequence). The CDR3 loop spans 16 amino acids. J was trimmed by 0 bases and V by 5 bases; bases with no gene match: 8. This chain connects TRBV7-9 to TRBJ2-7; 9 nucleotides agree with TRBD2. Material: naive CD4+ T cells from PBMCs. Stated subset: CD45RA+ positively selected. This receptor was obtained from a man in his late teens or twenties in good health. Some clones in this sample may be carry-over from other donors' samples. CDR3 nucleotides: TGTGCCAGCAGCCCTAGCGGGACGGGCCTCTCCTACGAGCAGTACTTC. Translating gives CASSPSGTGLSYEQYF.